The 23 T cell receptor beta chains in this list originate from one sample, sequenced in a study of T cells after yellow fever vaccination. Using its own MiXCR run on the 5' RACE reads, TCRdb lists one record per CDR3 protein. Of approximately 600,000 distinct CDR3 sequences listed, roughly an eighth are singletons. The source material was PBMCs, sampled on the day of the yellow fever booster vaccination. The receptors come from a man aged 25-40 years who received the YFV17D yellow fever vaccine.

The chain joins TRBV7-9 to TRBJ2-6, with D possibly called TRBD1 or TRBD2 (5 bases each). Trimming took off 3 bases at V and 4 bases at J, with 10 bases between the two ends. This CDR3 region has 15 residues. CDR1 is SEHNR and CDR2 is FQNEAQ in the germline V gene (reference sequence). The CDR3 sequence is CASSFGASGANVLTF. In nucleotides, the CDR3 is TGTGCCAGCAGCTTCGGGGCCTCCGGGGCCAACGTCCTGACTTTC.

This clonotype was recorded many times. CDR3 in amino acids: CASSPGPGNTIYF. The CDR3 DNA is TGTGCCAGCAGCCCTGGCCCGGGAAACACCATATATTTT. The V and J genes are TRBV7-9 and TRBJ1-3; no firm D call. This CDR3 spans 13 amino acids. The V gene's germline CDR1 is SEHNR and CDR2 FQNEAQ (reference sequence). The V and J ends lost 5 bases and 4 bases respectively, with 9 bases between them. Combining the CDR3 with reference TRBV7-9 and TRBJ1-3 gives the whole variable domain DTGVSQNPRHKITKRGQNVTFRCDPISEHNRLYWYRQTLGQGPEFLTYFQNEAQLEKSRLLSDRFSAERPKGSFSTLEIQRTEQGDSAMYLCASSPGPGNTIYFGEGSWLTVV.

J is TRBJ2-1 and V is TRBV20-1, with 10 bases fitting TRBD2. The CDR3 runs 15 residues. Germline lookup yields CDR1 DFQATT and CDR2 SNEGSKA (reference sequence). The V segment lost 6 bases and the J segment 2 bases; nucleotides outside the gene matches: 7. The CDR3 DNA reads as TGCAGTGCGGCCATAGCGGGAGGTACCTACAATGAGCAGTTCTTC. Protein product: CSAAIAGGTYNEQFF.

This clonotype came up a few times. The chain recombines TRBV20-1 with TRBJ1-2; 11 positions agree with TRBD1. This CDR3 is 14 amino acids long. Germline CDR1 DFQATT, CDR2 SNEGSKA (reference sequence). Germline trimming cut 2 bases from V and 7 bases from J; bases unmatched to any gene: 6. The chain's CDR3 is CSARRTGGLRGYTF. Written as DNA, the CDR3 is TGCAGTGCTAGAAGGACAGGGGGCCTTCGTGGCTACACCTTC.

This clonotype was seen a handful of times. This chain joins TRBV6-1 and TRBJ1-2; no clear D gene. The germline V gene encodes CDR1 MNHNS and CDR2 SASEGT. The V end lost 7 bases, the J end lost 4 bases, and 13 bases lay between the germline ends. CDR3 length: 13 amino acids. DNA for the CDR3: TGTGCCAGCACGTCCCAACCACCCTATGGCTACACCTTC. Translated, it gives CASTSQPPYGYTF.

V is TRBV18 and J is TRBJ2-5, with 7 bases fitting TRBD1. The ends lost 6 bases at V and 2 bases at J; junction bases unmatched: 0. CDR1 is KGHSH, CDR2 LQKENI, per germline. The CDR3 is made up of 12 amino acids. The CDR3 bases are TGTGCCAGCTCGGGACAGCAAGAGACCCAGTACTTC. It is translated as CASSGQQETQYF.

The chain is built from TRBV29-1 and TRBJ2-5; 9 nucleotides match TRBD1. Per the germline V gene, CDR1 is SQVTM and CDR2 is ANQGSEA. The trim removed 4 bases at V and 11 bases at J, leaving 5 bases unmatched. This CDR3 region has 11 residues. The CDR3 nucleotides read TGCAGCGTTGCCGTGGACAGGGGACAGTACTTC. Translation gives CSVAVDRGQYF.

This chain connects TRBV9 to TRBJ2-1; D is unclear. Germline V gene lookup returns CDR1 SGDLS and CDR2 YYNGEE. This CDR3 has 13 residues. Trimming stripped 4 bases from V and 5 bases from J, with 10 bases between. In nucleotides, the CDR3 is TGTGCCAGCAGCCCAGTGTCGGACAATGAGCAGTTCTTC. Translation gives CASSPVSDNEQFF.

As to this clonotype: This sequence may be a read error, since a much larger clone differs from it by one base. This chain links TRBV7-3 with TRBJ2-5; 9 bases line up with TRBD1. This CDR3 contains 15 residues. The V segment lost 0 bases and the J segment 2 bases; nucleotides outside the gene matches: 1. Germline lookup yields CDR1 SGHTA and CDR2 FQGTGA. In nucleotides, the CDR3 is TGTGCCAGCAGCTTAACCGGGACAGGGCAAGAGACCCAGTACTTC. Its translation: CASSLTGTGQETQYF. The full variable domain, completed using reference TRBV7-3 and TRBJ2-5, is GAGVSQTPSNKVTEKGKYVELRCDPISGHTALYWYRQSLGQGPEFLIYFQGTGAADDSGLPNDRFFAVRPEGSVSTLKIQRTERGDSAVYLCASSLTGTGQETQYFGPGTRLLVL.

The chain has TRBV20-1 and TRBJ2-3, with 9 bases lining up with TRBD2. The CDR3 sequence is 15 residues long. V lost 6 bases and J lost 6; bases outside the gene matches: 13. Germline V CDR1 and CDR2: DFQATT, SNEGSKA (reference sequence). The CDR3 reads CSALVAAGGGDTQYF. The CDR3 nucleotides are TGCAGTGCCCTCGTCGCAGCGGGAGGCGGGGATACGCAGTATTTT.

This clonotype was observed many times. This rearrangement joins TRBV7-2 to TRBJ1-5; maybe TRBD1 (5 bases). Per germline, CDR1 SGHTA and CDR2 FQGNSA. This CDR3 has 16 residues. Trimming took 1 base from V and 5 from J, leaving 15 bases between them. The CDR3 nucleotides are TGTGCCAGCAGCTTAGTCGGGGGAACAGGTGATCAGCCCCAGCATTTT. It specifies CASSLVGGTGDQPQHF.

CDR3 protein: CAISEPGGYGYTF. The CDR3 nucleotides read TGTGCCATCAGTGAGCCAGGAGGGTATGGCTACACCTTC. The chain employs TRBV10-3 and TRBJ1-2, with D uncertain. This CDR3 spans 13 amino acids. Trimming left V 2 bases short and J 5 bases short, with 9 bases between. The germline V gene has CDR1 ENHRY and CDR2 SYGVKD.

This clonotype was detected a few times. The chain joins TRBV7-2 to TRBJ1-5; tentative D call: TRBD1 (6 bases). This CDR3 region has 16 residues. V lost 0 bases and J lost 7, with 16 bases in between. The V gene's germline CDR1 is SGHTA and CDR2 FQGNSA. CDR3 region: CASSLAPGQRSQPQHF. The CDR3 bases are TGTGCCAGCAGCTTAGCACCGGGACAAAGAAGCCAGCCCCAGCATTTT.

This clonotype was counted between two and nine times. The chain combines TRBV20-1 with TRBJ1-2; TRBD1 is a possible D gene (6 bases). V was shortened by 6 bases and J by 8 bases, with 22 bases between the two germline ends. The CDR3 totals 14 residues. CDR1 DFQATT and CDR2 SNEGSKA come from the germline V gene (reference sequence). The CDR3 DNA reads TGCAGTGCAACCGGACAGACCTCGGGAAGGGGCTACACCTTC. Translation: CSATGQTSGRGYTF.

V usage is TRBV27 and J usage is TRBJ2-3; tentatively, D is TRBD2 (6 bases). This CDR3 region has 14 residues. CDR1 is MNHEY, CDR2 SMNVEV, per germline (reference sequence). V shed 3 bases and J shed 5 bases, with 12 bases lying between them. CDR3 nucleotides: TGTGCCAGCAGTTTGGCGGCGGAGGGAGATACGCAGTATTTT. This encodes CASSLAAEGDTQYF.

The CDR3 protein is CAWSRQLYSNQPQHF. CDR3 DNA sequence: TGTGCCTGGAGTCGGCAGCTTTATAGCAATCAGCCCCAGCATTTT. The chain links TRBV30 to TRBJ1-5; D is undetermined. Germline V CDR1 and CDR2: GTSNPN, SVGIG (reference sequence). V was shortened by 2 bases and J by 0 bases, with 11 bases between the two germline ends. The CDR3 length is 15 residues.

This chain uses TRBV18 with TRBJ2-6, with a tentative D call TRBD2 (6 bases). The ends were cut back, 2 bases at V and 2 bases at J, with 10 bases in the middle. The CDR3 is 16 amino acids. Per germline, CDR1 KGHSH and CDR2 LQKENI. CDR3 amino acids: CASSPGGGTGANVLTF. CDR3 sequence (DNA): TGTGCCAGCTCACCAGGGGGAGGAACTGGGGCCAACGTCCTGACTTTC.

The V gene is TRBV12-3 or TRBV12-4, the J gene TRBJ2-2; unclear D gene. Trimming removed 4 bases from V and 4 bases from J, with 7 bases in between. This CDR3 spans 13 amino acids. The chain's CDR3 is CASSWFRTGELFF. The CDR3 nucleotides are TGTGCCAGCAGTTGGTTCCGCACCGGGGAGCTGTTTTTT.

This clonotype was seen a few times. The chain is built from TRBV24-1 and TRBJ2-1; 8 nucleotides match TRBD2. The germline V gene encodes CDR1 KGHDR and CDR2 SFDVKD. CDR3 size: 14 residues. J gave up 8 bases and V 1 base, and 3 bases lay outside the gene matches. The CDR3 nucleotides are TGTGCCACCAGTGATTTCACGGGGGGGGATGAGCAGTTCTTC. Translation gives CATSDFTGGDEQFF.

This clonotype was recorded at least ten times. The chain links TRBV20-1 to TRBJ2-1; TRBD2 agrees at 9 bases. Germline CDR1 and CDR2: DFQATT and SNEGSKA (reference sequence). The CDR3 extends over 15 amino acids. V was clipped by 6 bases and J by 10 bases; unmatched bases: 16. CDR3 in DNA: TGCAGTGCAAGCCCGACTAGCGGTCCCCGTTCGGAGCAGTTCTTC. Protein sequence: CSASPTSGPRSEQFF.

The rearrangement uses TRBV7-9 and TRBJ1-2, with a weak D call TRBD1 (6 bases). Germline assignment: CDR1 SEHNR and CDR2 FQNEAQ (reference sequence). V lost 5 bases, J lost 6 bases, and 16 bases lay in between. CDR3 length equals 14 residues. For the CDR3, the DNA is TGTGCCAGCAGCCCCGAACCCCGGACAGATGGCTACACCTTC. It specifies CASSPEPRTDGYTF. The full variable domain, its missing parts supplied by reference TRBV7-9 and TRBJ1-2, is DTGVSQNPRHKITKRGQNVTFRCDPISEHNRLYWYRQTLGQGPEFLTYFQNEAQLEKSRLLSDRFSAERPKGSFSTLEIQRTEQGDSAMYLCASSPEPRTDGYTFGSGTRLTVV.

This clonotype was counted a few times. The chain couples TRBV19 to TRBJ2-1; a possible D gene is TRBD2 (6 bases). Trimming took 7 bases from V and 5 from J, leaving 15 bases between them. This CDR3 spans 14 amino acids. Germline lookup yields CDR1 LNHDA and CDR2 SQIVND (reference sequence). The DNA for the CDR3 is TGTGCCAGTACCCCCCCGGGACTTGACAATGAGCAGTTCTTC. Protein: CASTPPGLDNEQFF.

The gene calls are TRBV27 and TRBJ2-5; 9 bases are a match to TRBD2. Looked up from germline, CDR1 is MNHEY and CDR2 is SMNVEV (reference sequence). J was trimmed by 7 bases and V by 5 bases; bases with no gene match: 11. The CDR3 totals 15 residues. The CDR3 DNA follows: TGTGCCAGCAGTGCCCAGGGACTAGCTAGCGGGACCCAGTACTTC. It yields the protein CASSAQGLASGTQYF.